This T cell receptor beta chain was profiled in a study of tumor-infiltrating lymphocytes in primary liver carcinoma. Study summary: The yield of productive TCRbeta reads per sample was roughly 3.65 to 7.5 million and was similar across tissue types. Points from the study as a whole: Tumor-blood pairs (like tumor-adjacent pairs) overlapped less than tumor region pairs did.

V lost 3 bases and J 7 bases, leaving 16 bases between the germline ends. The CDR3 loop spans 14 amino acids. Germline V gives CDR1 ENHRY, CDR2 SYGVKD. Co-extracting RNA and DNA was done with roughly 17-32 mg of unsorted bulk tissue as input. This clonotype was seen repeatedly, ten times or more. Its target is unknown. Using a constant-region primer together with ProtoScript II reverse transcriptase, TCR beta cDNA was made from about 500 ng of total RNA. Slightly modified ARM-PCR, run as three nested multiplex PCR rounds, produced the TCR beta libraries. A C-beta reverse primer and TRBV1-TRBV30 forward primers served in each of the first two PCR rounds, at 10 cycles apiece. Via MiXCR, TCRdb re-called the multiplex PCR reads, giving one row per CDR3 protein. The sample holds about 48,000 distinct CDR3 sequences, roughly 77% seen once.

This sequence was found in a man in his forties or fifties with primary liver carcinoma and hepatitis B virus infection. The chain couples TRBV10-3 to TRBJ2-7, with a tentative D call TRBD1 (6 bases). Sequencing was carried out using liver tumor tissue from sampling region 3. As for subset: tumor region T3, left-lateral pole. CDR3 coding DNA: TGTGCCATCAGTGAACGGGCAGGGGAGTGGGAGCAGTACTTC. This gives the protein CAISERAGEWEQYF.